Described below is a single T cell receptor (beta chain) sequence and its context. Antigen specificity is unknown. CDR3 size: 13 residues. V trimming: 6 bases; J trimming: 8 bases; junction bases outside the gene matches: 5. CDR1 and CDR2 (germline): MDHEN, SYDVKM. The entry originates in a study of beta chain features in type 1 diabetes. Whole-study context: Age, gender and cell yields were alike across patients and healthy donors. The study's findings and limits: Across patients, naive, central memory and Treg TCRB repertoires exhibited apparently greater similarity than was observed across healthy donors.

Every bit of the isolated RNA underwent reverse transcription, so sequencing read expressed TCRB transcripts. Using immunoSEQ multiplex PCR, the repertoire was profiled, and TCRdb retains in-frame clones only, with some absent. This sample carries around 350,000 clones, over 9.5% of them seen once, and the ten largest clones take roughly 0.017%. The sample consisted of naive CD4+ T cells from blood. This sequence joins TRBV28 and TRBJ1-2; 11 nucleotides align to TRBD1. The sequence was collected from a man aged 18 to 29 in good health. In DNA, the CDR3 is TGTGCCAGCAGCTGGGACAGGGGGTTGGGCTACACCTTC. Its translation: CASSWDRGLGYTF.